The 7 T cell receptor beta chains reported below all come from one sample, sequenced in a study of blood T cell repertoires in COVID-19. Clones were sequenced by immunoSEQ multiplex PCR, and TCRdb holds only the in-frame ones, with some missing. The table lists 150,000 to 200,000 clones, more than 65% of them singletons. Material: PBMCs or T cells enriched from blood (not recorded which). The receptors were sampled from a man aged 50-59 years who had recovered from COVID-19.

The chain carries TRBV19 and TRBJ1-4; 7 bases line up with TRBD1. The junction had 5 bases not matched to a gene; V was cut back by 5 bases and J by 5 bases. Germline CDR1 and CDR2: LNHDA and SQIVND (reference sequence). CDR3 length equals 14 residues. CDR3 loop: CASSSGTDNEKLFF. The CDR3 nucleotides read TGTGCCAGTAGTTCCGGGACAGACAATGAAAAACTGTTTTTT.

The rearrangement uses TRBV11-2 and TRBJ1-4, with D maybe TRBD1 (6 bases). CDR1 and CDR2 from the germline V gene are SGHAT and FQNNGV. V was shortened by 4 bases and J by 3 bases, with 15 bases between the two germline ends. This CDR3 spans 16 amino acids. CDR3 in DNA: TGTGCCAGCAGCTCCGGACAGAGTGAGGCTAATGAAAAACTGTTTTTT. It yields the protein CASSSGQSEANEKLFF.

This clone was picked up a small number of times. The chain combines TRBV5-1 with TRBJ1-2; tentative D call: TRBD1 (6 bases). The CDR3 spans 15 residues. The germline V gene has CDR1 SGHRS and CDR2 YFSETQ. Trimming took 0 bases from V and 4 from J, leaving 13 bases between them. CDR3 amino acids: CASSLEPGQSYGYTF. Written as DNA, the CDR3 is TGCGCCAGCAGCTTGGAACCGGGACAAAGCTATGGCTACACCTTC.

The chain combines TRBV24-1 with TRBJ2-1; 11 positions match TRBD1. The germline V gene encodes CDR1 KGHDR and CDR2 SFDVKD. The CDR3 contains 15 residues. Losses at the gene ends were 3 bases for V and 8 bases for J; bases not matched to a gene: 5. Here the CDR3 reads CATSDTGTGGYEQFF. The CDR3 coding sequence is TGTGCCACCAGTGATACCGGGACAGGGGGATATGAGCAGTTCTTC.

V usage is TRBV5-4 and J usage is TRBJ2-7, with D possibly matching TRBD1 (6 bases). The germline gives CDR1 SGHNT, CDR2 YYREEE (reference sequence). The germline V and J ends were trimmed by 4 bases and 7 bases, with 21 bases remaining between them. The CDR3 loop spans 15 amino acids. The CDR3 nucleotides are TGTGCCAGCAGCAAACCGGGACAAGGGGTTTGGGAGCAGTACTTC. Its translation: CASSKPGQGVWEQYF. Combining the CDR3 with reference TRBV5-4 and TRBJ2-7 gives the whole variable domain ETGVTQSPTHLIKTRGQQVTLRCSSQSGHNTVSWYQQALGQGPQFIFQYYREEENGRGNFPPRFSGLQFPNYSSELNVNALELDDSALYLCASSKPGQGVWEQYFGPGTRLTVT.

This clone was found once. The chain uses TRBV7-2 and TRBJ2-3, with 8 bases that match TRBD2. Germline CDR1 and CDR2: SGHTA and FQGNSA. V was clipped by 9 bases and J by 1 base; unmatched bases: 15. CDR3 size: 17 residues. This chain's CDR3 is CARTPHKRGIGTDTQYF. The CDR3 DNA is TGTGCCAGGACGCCTCATAAGCGGGGGATTGGCACAGATACGCAGTATTTT.

The V call is TRBV6-2 or TRBV6-3, the J call TRBJ1-6; no clear D gene. The germline gives CDR1 MNHEY, CDR2 SVGEGT. This CDR3 comprises 13 residues. Trimming stripped 4 bases from V and 15 bases from J, with 16 bases between. The CDR3 DNA sequence: TGTGCCAGCAGTTGGTCGTCCGAACCGCGCCTCCACTTT. This translates into CASSWSSEPRLHF.